Below, 32 T cell receptor beta chains from the same sample are listed, as sequenced in a study of identical twins. TCRdb reanalysed the 5' RACE reads using MiXCR and keeps one entry per CDR3 protein. Of hundreds of thousands of distinct CDR3 sequences listed, 21% are singletons. The data were also submitted as part of a second study, on T cells expressing NK-cell markers.

The sequencing sample was made of PBMCs. These receptors were taken from a woman aged 18 to 35 in good health.

J is TRBJ1-1 and V is TRBV7-2, with D maybe TRBD1 (5 bases). CDR3 length: 16 amino acids. V was pared by 4 bases and J by 0 bases, with 15 bases between. The V gene's germline CDR1 is SGHTA and CDR2 FQGNSA. The CDR3 spells CASSSLGAGMNTEAFF. The CDR3 nucleotides read TGTGCCAGCAGCTCCCTTGGGGCAGGAATGAACACTGAAGCTTTCTTT.

The chain combines TRBV4-3 with TRBJ2-6; D is uncertain. Germline CDR1 LGHNA, CDR2 YSLEER. V lost 3 bases, J lost 0 bases, and 9 bases lay in between. The CDR3 sequence is 16 residues long. DNA for the CDR3: TGCGCCAGCAGCCATGGCAGACCCTCTGGGGCCAACGTCCTGACTTTC. Its protein is CASSHGRPSGANVLTF.

V gene TRBV10-2 combines with J gene TRBJ2-1; TRBD2 matches 11 bases. With V trimmed by 7 bases and J by 12 bases, 14 bases remained unmatched. The germline gives CDR1 WSHSY, CDR2 SAAADI. The CDR3 has 15 residues. The CDR3 loop reads CASKAVVSGRAWQFF. The CDR3 DNA follows: TGCGCCAGCAAAGCGGTGGTTAGCGGGAGGGCCTGGCAGTTCTTC.

In its sample, this clonotype was seen once. V gene TRBV2 combines with J gene TRBJ2-1; D might be TRBD2 (7 bases). Germline V gene sequence: CDR1 SNHLY, CDR2 FYNNEI. CDR3 length: 13 residues. Deletions cut 7 bases from V and 5 bases from J, with 12 bases between. The CDR3 region has the DNA TGTGCCAGCAAACGGGGGGCTAACAATGAGCAGTTCTTC. It is translated as CASKRGANNEQFF. The full variable domain, with the rest looked up from reference TRBV2 and TRBJ2-1, is EPEVTQTPSHQVTQMGQEVILRCVPISNHLYFYWYRQILGQKVEFLVSFYNNEISEKSEIFDDQFSVERPDGSNFTLKIRSTKLEDSAMYFCASKRGANNEQFFGPGTRLTVL.

This clonotype was seen only a few times. The chain uses TRBV9 and TRBJ2-2, with D unclear. Per germline, CDR1 SGDLS and CDR2 YYNGEE. The CDR3 consists of 13 residues. With 3 bases removed from V and 3 bases from J, the gap between germline ends came to 6 bases. The CDR3 nucleotides read TGTGCCAGCAGCGACTTGGACACCGGGGAGCTGTTTTTT. Its translation is CASSDLDTGELFF.

The chain recombines TRBV12-3 or TRBV12-4 with TRBJ1-2, with TRBD1 matching over 9 bases. V lost 7 bases and J lost 12; bases outside the gene matches: 9. The CDR3 extends over 12 amino acids. This CDR3 reads CASKTGTGIHTF. The CDR3 bases are TGTGCCAGCAAAACCGGGACAGGGATCCACACCTTC.

The table lists this clonotype with a few counts. This sequence joins TRBV3-1 and TRBJ2-3; TRBD2 might be the D (5 bases). Per the germline V gene, CDR1 is LGHDT and CDR2 is YNNKEL (reference sequence). The CDR3 spans 16 residues. V was cut by 0 bases and J by 2 bases, with 12 bases left in between. The CDR3 protein is CASSQELVSHTDTQYF. In nucleotides, the CDR3 is TGTGCCAGCAGCCAAGAACTAGTATCCCACACAGATACGCAGTATTTT.

The chain joins TRBV6-5 to TRBJ2-7; D remains ambiguous. This CDR3 has 14 residues. Trimming took 4 bases from V and 0 from J, leaving 10 bases between them. Germline CDR1 and CDR2: MNHEY and SVGAGI. Here the CDR3 reads CASSSYRSSYEQYF. The CDR3 region has the DNA TGTGCCAGCAGTTCATATAGGAGCTCCTACGAGCAGTACTTC.

This clonotype was recorded at least ten times. The junction does not match germline at one end; this may be a read error. The chain links TRBV29-1 to TRBJ2-1, with TRBD2 identical over 13 bases. Germline loops: CDR1 SQVTM, CDR2 ANQGSEA. The CDR3 runs 15 residues. CDR3 in amino acids: CSAERLAGGYNEQFF. CDR3 coding DNA: TGCAGCGCTGAACGACTAGCGGGGGGTTACAATGAGCAGTTCTTC.

This clonotype was observed a handful of times. The CDR3 protein is CASSFGFRVGETQYF. In DNA, the CDR3 is TGTGCCAGCAGCTTTGGTTTCCGGGTCGGGGAGACCCAGTACTTC. The J gene is TRBJ2-5, the V gene TRBV5-5; no clear D. Trimming took 2 bases from V and 5 from J, leaving 16 bases between them. Germline V gene sequence: CDR1 SGHKS, CDR2 YYEKEE (reference sequence). The CDR3 length is 15 residues.

This clonotype was seen only a few times. The chain couples TRBV5-6 to TRBJ2-3; 7 positions match TRBD1. With V trimmed by 4 bases and J by 4 bases, 6 bases remained unmatched. The germline CDR1 and CDR2 sequences are SGHDT and YYEEEE. The CDR3 has 14 residues. CDR3 sequence (DNA): TGTGCCAGCAGCGAGGGGGCAGAATCAGATACGCAGTATTTT. It yields the protein CASSEGAESDTQYF.

This chain joins TRBV20-1 and TRBJ1-4; D is undetermined. Trimming left V 0 bases short and J 12 bases short, with 11 bases between. The CDR3 has 12 residues. CDR1 and CDR2 from the germline V gene are DFQATT and SNEGSKA (reference sequence). CDR3 nucleotide sequence: TGCAGTGCTAGAGATAGACGGAGGGAACTGTTTTTT. Translation: CSARDRRRELFF.

This chain joins TRBV7-9 and TRBJ2-3; unclear D gene. Germline CDR1 is SEHNR and CDR2 is FQNEAQ (reference sequence). The CDR3 is 14 residues long. V lost 1 base and J 4 bases, leaving 9 bases between the germline ends. The CDR3, as DNA: TGTGCCAGCAGCTTAGGGCCCCCTTCAGATACGCAGTATTTT. Protein sequence: CASSLGPPSDTQYF.

This clonotype was detected many times. V usage is TRBV2 and J usage is TRBJ2-1; maybe TRBD2 (6 bases). Per germline, CDR1 SNHLY and CDR2 FYNNEI. V dropped 3 bases and J dropped 0 bases, with 12 bases sitting between them. This CDR3 region has 16 residues. CDR3 nucleotides: TGTGCCAGCAGTGACCTTCTGGACTACTCCTACAATGAGCAGTTCTTC. Its protein product is CASSDLLDYSYNEQFF.

This clonotype was detected only a few times. The rearrangement joins TRBV7-9 to TRBJ1-2; maybe TRBD1 (6 bases). The CDR3 sequence is 14 residues long. V shed 0 bases and J shed 4 bases, with 9 bases lying between them. Germline V gives CDR1 SEHNR, CDR2 FQNEAQ (reference sequence). This chain's CDR3 is CASSLAQGLYGYTF. In DNA form, the CDR3 reads TGTGCCAGCAGCTTAGCACAGGGTCTCTATGGCTACACCTTC.

This clonotype occurred a few times. V usage is TRBV4-3 and J usage is TRBJ2-7, with 10 bases matching TRBD2. This CDR3 is 18 amino acids long. V was clipped by 1 base and J by 0 bases; unmatched bases: 9. Germline-derived CDR1 and CDR2 are LGHNA and YSLEER. The CDR3 is CASSQGLAGDTASYEQYF. DNA of the CDR3: TGCGCCAGCAGCCAAGGTCTAGCGGGAGATACGGCCTCCTACGAGCAGTACTTC.

The chain has TRBV12-3 or TRBV12-4 and TRBJ2-6, with D perhaps matching TRBD1 (6 bases). With 10 bases removed from V and 0 bases from J, the gap between germline ends came to 22 bases. The CDR3 length is 18 residues. The CDR3 sequence: CAISLTRTVISGANVLTF. CDR3 DNA: TGTGCCATCAGCTTGACCCGGACAGTGATCTCTGGGGCCAACGTCCTGACTTTC.

This clonotype was found a few times. The chain carries TRBV5-1 and TRBJ2-2; D unclear. There are 15 residues in the CDR3. Germline V gene lookup returns CDR1 SGHRS and CDR2 YFSETQ. Trimming shortened V by 6 bases and J by 0 bases, and 12 bases separated the two germline ends. CDR3 residues: CASTRTEANTGELFF. The CDR3 nucleotides read TGCGCCAGCACCCGGACGGAAGCGAACACCGGGGAGCTGTTTTTT.

This clonotype was seen a few times. A read error may account for a junction end that differs from germline. The rearrangement joins TRBV7-9 to TRBJ2-1, with 11 bases matching TRBD2. Germline CDR1 is SEHNR and CDR2 is FQNEAQ (reference sequence). This CDR3 comprises 14 residues. The CDR3 bases are TGTGCCAGCAGCGTAGCGGGAGGGGAAGGTGAGCAGTTCTTC. Residues: CASSVAGGEGEQFF. The variable domain in full, with the rest retrieved from reference TRBV7-9 and TRBJ2-1, is DTGVSQNPRHKITKRGQNVTFRCDPISEHNRLYWYRQTLGQGPEFLTYFQNEAQLEKSRLLSDRFSAERPKGSFSTLEIQRTEQGDSAMYLCASSVAGGEGEQFFGPGTRLTVL.

This clonotype was seen at least ten times. The chain has TRBV10-2 and TRBJ2-1; 10 bases align to TRBD2. Germline assignment: CDR1 WSHSY and CDR2 SAAADI. V shed 8 bases and J 5 bases; nucleotides not matched to a gene: 3. This CDR3 spans 13 amino acids. CDR3 protein: CASASGSDNEQFF. The CDR3 DNA sequence: TGCGCCAGCGCTAGCGGGAGTGACAATGAGCAGTTCTTC.

This chain uses TRBV20-1 with TRBJ2-2; D tentatively fits TRBD1 or TRBD2 (6 bases each). Trimming shortened V by 5 bases and J by 5 bases, and 15 bases separated the two germline ends. The germline V gene encodes CDR1 DFQATT and CDR2 SNEGSKA (reference sequence). This CDR3 has 14 residues. DNA of the CDR3: TGCAGTGCTTACAGGGACTCTCCGACCGGGGAGCTGTTTTTT. Translating it yields CSAYRDSPTGELFF.

The chain uses TRBV12-3 or TRBV12-4 and TRBJ1-5, with 9 bases matching TRBD1. Germline trimming cut 5 bases from V and 1 base from J; bases unmatched to any gene: 3. The CDR3 consists of 15 residues. CDR3 nucleotides: TGTGCCAGCAGTGGACAGGGGCGAAGCAATCAGCCCCAGCATTTT. Translating it yields CASSGQGRSNQPQHF.

This clonotype came up many times. Written as DNA, the CDR3 is TGCAGTGCCAAGGACAGGGGCGTATATAATTCACCCCTCCACTTT. The encoded protein is CSAKDRGVYNSPLHF. This chain joins TRBV20-1 and TRBJ1-6; 9 bases line up with TRBD1. Germline trimming cut 6 bases from V and 4 bases from J; bases unmatched to any gene: 7. The germline V gene has CDR1 DFQATT and CDR2 SNEGSKA (reference sequence). The CDR3 spans 15 residues.

This clonotype was observed a few times. V gene TRBV20-1 combines with J gene TRBJ2-5; TRBD1 is a possible D gene (6 bases). The CDR3 covers 17 residues. Deletions cut 3 bases from V and 5 bases from J, with 25 bases between. From germline, CDR1 is DFQATT and CDR2 SNEGSKA (reference sequence). CDR3 nucleotide sequence: TGCAGTGCTAGCCCACCTCTTTCTCTCGTGAGGGGGGAGACCCAGTACTTC. This gives the protein CSASPPLSLVRGETQYF.

This clonotype was seen only a few times. The V call is TRBV11-1, the J call TRBJ2-7; tentative D call: TRBD1 (5 bases). V was cut by 5 bases and J by 0 bases, with 23 bases left in between. Per germline, CDR1 SGHAT and CDR2 FQDESV (reference sequence). The CDR3 runs 18 residues. The CDR3 sequence is CASSPRGVSQGSSYEQYF. CDR3 bases: TGTGCCAGCAGCCCAAGGGGTGTTAGTCAGGGAAGCTCCTACGAGCAGTACTTC.

This clonotype showed up just a few times. V is TRBV19 and J is TRBJ2-1, with TRBD2 identical over 7 bases. Germline CDR1 and CDR2: LNHDA and SQIVND (reference sequence). This CDR3 region has 15 residues. The trim removed 2 bases at V and 6 bases at J, leaving 7 bases unmatched. CDR3 loop: CASSIYVGRANEQFF. For the CDR3, the DNA is TGTGCCAGTAGTATATATGTTGGGAGGGCCAATGAGCAGTTCTTC.

This clonotype was observed at least ten times. The V call is TRBV6-5, the J call TRBJ2-3; possibly TRBD1 or TRBD2 for D (5 bases each). CDR1 is MNHEY, CDR2 SVGAGI, per germline. V gave up 2 bases and J gave up 6 bases, with 15 bases separating them. The CDR3 is made up of 15 amino acids. The CDR3, as DNA: TGTGCCAGCAGTTACCGGGGCAGGAGTGCGGATACGCAGTATTTT. Amino acids: CASSYRGRSADTQYF.

The rearrangement uses TRBV30 and TRBJ2-2; maybe TRBD2 (7 bases). Germline CDR1 is GTSNPN and CDR2 is SVGIG (reference sequence). The CDR3 is 14 amino acids. V gave up 3 bases and J gave up 4 bases, with 12 bases separating them. CDR3 amino acids: CAWSGQRGTGELFF. CDR3 DNA sequence: TGTGCCTGGAGCGGACAGCGGGGCACCGGGGAGCTGTTTTTT. The variable domain in full, completed from reference TRBV30 and TRBJ2-2, reads SQTIHQWPATLVQPVGSPLSLECTVEGTSNPNLYWYRQAAGRGLQLLFYSVGIGQISSEVPQNLSASRPQDRQFILSSKKLLLSDSGFYLCAWSGQRGTGELFFGEGSRLTVL.

This clonotype was counted ten times or more. This chain uses TRBV20-1 with TRBJ2-7; 11 bases fit TRBD2. CDR1 DFQATT and CDR2 SNEGSKA come from the germline V gene (reference sequence). Losses at the gene ends were 3 bases for V and 2 bases for J; bases not matched to a gene: 3. The CDR3 consists of 14 residues. The CDR3 region is CSARLAGGTYEQYF. As DNA, the CDR3 is TGCAGTGCTAGGTTAGCGGGAGGGACCTACGAGCAGTACTTC.

This clonotype was observed a handful of times. The V gene is TRBV12-3 or TRBV12-4, the J gene TRBJ2-1; D gene uncertain. The germline V and J ends were trimmed by 7 bases and 0 bases, with 13 bases remaining between them. The CDR3 consists of 15 residues. CDR3 region: CASNANGPSYNEQFF. For the CDR3, the DNA is TGTGCCAGCAACGCCAACGGCCCCTCCTACAATGAGCAGTTCTTC.

The chain uses TRBV18 and TRBJ2-1; 7 bases align to TRBD2. Germline trimming cut 0 bases from V and 6 bases from J; bases unmatched to any gene: 8. Per germline, CDR1 KGHSH and CDR2 LQKENI. The CDR3 sequence is 16 residues long. The CDR3 here is CASSPPLIAGGNEQFF. In nucleotides, the CDR3 is TGTGCCAGCTCACCACCGTTAATAGCGGGTGGCAATGAGCAGTTCTTC.

The V gene is TRBV7-9, the J gene TRBJ1-2; D not certain. The CDR3 covers 12 residues. Germline CDR1 SEHNR, CDR2 FQNEAQ (reference sequence). Trimming removed 1 base from V and 8 bases from J, with 8 bases in between. The CDR3 coding sequence is TGTGCCAGCAGCTTAGAGGTCGACGGCTACACCTTC. Translated, it gives CASSLEVDGYTF.